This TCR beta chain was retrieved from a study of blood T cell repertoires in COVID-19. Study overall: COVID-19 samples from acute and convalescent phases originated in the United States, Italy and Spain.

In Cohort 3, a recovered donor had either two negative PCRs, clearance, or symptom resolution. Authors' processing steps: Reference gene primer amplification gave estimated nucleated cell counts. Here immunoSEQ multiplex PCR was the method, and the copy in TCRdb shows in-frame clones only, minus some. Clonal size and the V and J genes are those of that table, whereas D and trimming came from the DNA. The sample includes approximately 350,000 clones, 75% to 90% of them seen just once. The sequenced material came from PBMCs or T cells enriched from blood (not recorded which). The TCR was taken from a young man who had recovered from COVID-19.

CDR3 nucleotide sequence: TGTGCCAGCAGCCAAGAAAAGGGGTTCGGAGAGACCCAGTACTTC. The encoded protein is CASSQEKGFGETQYF. The chain carries TRBV14 and TRBJ2-5; tentative D call: TRBD1 (5 bases). Trimming removed 0 bases from V and 4 bases from J, with 12 bases in between. Germline CDR1 reads SGHDN; CDR2 reads FVKESK. The CDR3 loop spans 15 amino acids.